This T cell receptor beta chain was identified during a study of cytomegalovirus exposure and HLA in healthy donors. Study findings and constraints: The study assumed roughly uniform donor sequencing depth for presence/absence analyses. The study labeled fewer than 200 TCR beta chains cytomegalovirus-associated. Per published accounts, TCR beta sequences correctly predicted the HLA-A and HLA-B alleles of most subjects.

13 Jbeta primers and 60 Vbeta primers were used for the PCR. Sequencing used immunoSEQ multiplex PCR; TCRdb keeps in-frame clones, though not all of them. The sample has around 76,000 clones; 65% to 70% are singletons. Germline CDR1 MDHEN, CDR2 SYDVKM. This CDR3 contains 16 residues. The V and J ends lost 5 bases and 7 bases, in that order; junction bases with no gene match: 11. With respect to this clone: Its antigen is not known.

The sequencing input was PBMCs. The TCR was taken from a man in his forties in good health and CMV-seropositive. The chain combines TRBV28 with TRBJ2-1; TRBD2 matches 10 bases. This CDR3 reads CASSPLSGRAGNEQFF. DNA of the CDR3: TGTGCCAGCAGTCCCCTCAGCGGGAGGGCCGGGAATGAGCAGTTCTTC. The full variable domain, in which reference TRBV28 and TRBJ2-1 provide the parts outside the CDR3, is DVKVTQSSRYLVKRTGEKVFLECVQDMDHENMFWYRQDPGLGLRLIYFSYDVKMKEKGDIPEGYSVSREKKERFSLILESASTNQTSMYLCASSPLSGRAGNEQFFGPGTRLTVL.